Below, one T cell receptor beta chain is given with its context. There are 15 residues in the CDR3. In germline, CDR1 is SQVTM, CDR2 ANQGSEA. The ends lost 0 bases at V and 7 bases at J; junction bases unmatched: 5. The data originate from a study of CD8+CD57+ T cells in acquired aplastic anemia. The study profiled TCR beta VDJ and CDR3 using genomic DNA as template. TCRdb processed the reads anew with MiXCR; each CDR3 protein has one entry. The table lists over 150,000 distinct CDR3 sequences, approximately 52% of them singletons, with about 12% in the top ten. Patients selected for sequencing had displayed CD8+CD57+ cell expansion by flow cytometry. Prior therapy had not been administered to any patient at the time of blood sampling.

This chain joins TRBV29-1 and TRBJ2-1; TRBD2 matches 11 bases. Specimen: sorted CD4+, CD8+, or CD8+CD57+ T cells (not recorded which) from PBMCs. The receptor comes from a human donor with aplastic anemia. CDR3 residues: CSVEEYSGGANEQFF. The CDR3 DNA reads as TGCAGCGTTGAAGAATATAGCGGGGGGGCTAATGAGCAGTTCTTC.